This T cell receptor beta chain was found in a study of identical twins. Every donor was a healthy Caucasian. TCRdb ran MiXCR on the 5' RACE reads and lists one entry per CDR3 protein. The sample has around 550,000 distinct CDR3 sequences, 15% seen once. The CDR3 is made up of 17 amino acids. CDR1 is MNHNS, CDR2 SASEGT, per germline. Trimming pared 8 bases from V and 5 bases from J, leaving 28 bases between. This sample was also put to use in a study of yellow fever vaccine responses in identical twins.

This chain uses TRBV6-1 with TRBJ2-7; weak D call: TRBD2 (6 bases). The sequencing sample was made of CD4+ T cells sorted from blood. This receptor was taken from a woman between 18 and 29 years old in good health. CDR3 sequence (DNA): TGTGCCAGCTACCCTTTTGCTGTTGCGGGATCTGGGGACGAGCAGTACTTC. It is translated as CASYPFAVAGSGDEQYF.